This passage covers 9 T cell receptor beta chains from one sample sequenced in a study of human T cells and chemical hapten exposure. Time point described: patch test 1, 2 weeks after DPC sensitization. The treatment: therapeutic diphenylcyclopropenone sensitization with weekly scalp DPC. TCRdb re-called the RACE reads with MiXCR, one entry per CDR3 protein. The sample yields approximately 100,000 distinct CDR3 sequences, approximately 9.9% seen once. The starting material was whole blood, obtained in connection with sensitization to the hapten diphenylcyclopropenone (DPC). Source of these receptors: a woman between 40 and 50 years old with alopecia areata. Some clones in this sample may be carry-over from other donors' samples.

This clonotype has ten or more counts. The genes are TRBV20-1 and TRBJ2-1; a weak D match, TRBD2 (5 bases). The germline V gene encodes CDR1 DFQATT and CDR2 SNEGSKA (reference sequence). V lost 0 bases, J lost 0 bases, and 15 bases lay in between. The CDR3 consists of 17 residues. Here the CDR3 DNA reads TGCAGTGCTAGAGACCCAAGGACTCCCAGCTCCTACAATGAGCAGTTCTTC. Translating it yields CSARDPRTPSSYNEQFF.

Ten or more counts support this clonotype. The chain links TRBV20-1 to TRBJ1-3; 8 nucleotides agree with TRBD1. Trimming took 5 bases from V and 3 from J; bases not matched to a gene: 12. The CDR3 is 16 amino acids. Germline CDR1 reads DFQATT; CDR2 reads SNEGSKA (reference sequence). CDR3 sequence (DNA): TGCAGTGCTGCAGGGGGCGGCCTCTTCAGTGGAAACACCATATATTTT. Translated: CSAAGGGLFSGNTIYF.

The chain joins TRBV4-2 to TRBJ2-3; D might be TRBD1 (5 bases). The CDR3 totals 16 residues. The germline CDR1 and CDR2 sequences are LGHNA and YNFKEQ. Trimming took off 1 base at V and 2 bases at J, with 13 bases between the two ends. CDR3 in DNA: TGTGCCAGCAGCCAAGTTCCAGGGCTCTACACAGATACGCAGTATTTT. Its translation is CASSQVPGLYTDTQYF.

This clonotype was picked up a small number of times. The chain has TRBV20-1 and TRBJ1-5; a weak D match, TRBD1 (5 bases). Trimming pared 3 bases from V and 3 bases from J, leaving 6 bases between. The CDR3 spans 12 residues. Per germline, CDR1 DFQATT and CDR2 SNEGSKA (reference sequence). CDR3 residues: CSARDNNQPQHF. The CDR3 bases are TGCAGTGCTAGGGACAACAATCAGCCCCAGCATTTT.

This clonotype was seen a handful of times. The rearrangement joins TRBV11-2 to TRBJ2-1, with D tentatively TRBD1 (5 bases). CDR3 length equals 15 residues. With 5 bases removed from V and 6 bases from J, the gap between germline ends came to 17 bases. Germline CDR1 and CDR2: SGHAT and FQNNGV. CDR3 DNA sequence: TGTGCCAGCAGCCATAAAATGACAGACCCCAATGAGCAGTTCTTC. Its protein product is CASSHKMTDPNEQFF.

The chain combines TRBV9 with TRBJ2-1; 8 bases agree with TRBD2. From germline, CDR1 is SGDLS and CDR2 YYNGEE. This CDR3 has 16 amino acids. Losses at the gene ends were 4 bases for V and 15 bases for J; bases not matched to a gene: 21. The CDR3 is CASSPRVRSGGGLLFF. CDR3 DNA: TGTGCCAGCAGCCCTCGCGTGCGAAGCGGGGGCGGTCTGTTGTTCTTC.

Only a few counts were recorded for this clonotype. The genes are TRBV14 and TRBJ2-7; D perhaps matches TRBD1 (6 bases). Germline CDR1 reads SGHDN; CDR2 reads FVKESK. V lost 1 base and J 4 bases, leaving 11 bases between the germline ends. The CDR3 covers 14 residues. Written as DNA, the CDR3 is TGTGCCAGCAGCCAAGGGCGGACAGATTACGAGCAGTACTTC. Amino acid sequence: CASSQGRTDYEQYF.

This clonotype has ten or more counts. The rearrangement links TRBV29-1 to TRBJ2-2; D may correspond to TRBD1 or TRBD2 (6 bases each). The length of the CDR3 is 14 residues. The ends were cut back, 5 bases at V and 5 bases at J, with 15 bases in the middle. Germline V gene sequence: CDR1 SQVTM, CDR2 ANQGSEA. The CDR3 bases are TGCAGCGTTCGCTATGGGGGGCGTACCGGGGAGCTGTTTTTT. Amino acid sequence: CSVRYGGRTGELFF.

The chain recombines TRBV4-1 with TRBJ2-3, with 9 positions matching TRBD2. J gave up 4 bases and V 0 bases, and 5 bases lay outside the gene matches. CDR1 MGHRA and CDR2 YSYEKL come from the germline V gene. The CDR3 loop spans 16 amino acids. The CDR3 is CASSQDPSGAADTQYF. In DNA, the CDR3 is TGCGCCAGCAGCCAAGATCCTAGCGGGGCGGCAGATACGCAGTATTTT.